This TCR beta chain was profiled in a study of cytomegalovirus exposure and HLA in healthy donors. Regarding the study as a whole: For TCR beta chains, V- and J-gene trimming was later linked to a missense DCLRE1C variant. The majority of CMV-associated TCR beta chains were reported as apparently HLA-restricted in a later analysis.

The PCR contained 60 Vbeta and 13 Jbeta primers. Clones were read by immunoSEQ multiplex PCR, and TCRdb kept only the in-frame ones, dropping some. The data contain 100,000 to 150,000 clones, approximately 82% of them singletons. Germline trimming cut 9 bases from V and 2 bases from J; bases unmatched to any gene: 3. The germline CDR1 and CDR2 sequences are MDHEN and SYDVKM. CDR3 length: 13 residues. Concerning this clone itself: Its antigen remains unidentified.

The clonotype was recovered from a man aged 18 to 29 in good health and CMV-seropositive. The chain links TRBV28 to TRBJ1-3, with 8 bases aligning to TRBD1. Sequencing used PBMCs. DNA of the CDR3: TGTGCCAGTGAGACAGGGGCTGGAAACACCATATATTTT. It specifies CASETGAGNTIYF.